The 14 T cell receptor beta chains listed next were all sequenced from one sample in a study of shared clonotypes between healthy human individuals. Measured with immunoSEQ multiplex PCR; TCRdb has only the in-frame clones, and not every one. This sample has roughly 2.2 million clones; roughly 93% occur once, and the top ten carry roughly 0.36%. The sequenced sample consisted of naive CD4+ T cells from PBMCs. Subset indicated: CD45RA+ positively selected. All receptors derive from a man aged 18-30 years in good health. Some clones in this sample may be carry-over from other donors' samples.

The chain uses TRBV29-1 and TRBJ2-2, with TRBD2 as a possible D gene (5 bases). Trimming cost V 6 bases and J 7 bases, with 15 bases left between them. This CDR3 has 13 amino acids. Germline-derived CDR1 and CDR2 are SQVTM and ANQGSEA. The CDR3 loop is CSVAGGLGGELFF. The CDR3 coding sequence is TGCAGCGTGGCAGGCGGGCTGGGCGGGGAGCTGTTTTTT.

The DNA for the CDR3 is TGTGCCAGCAGCGTAGCCGGTCGTCGGGAGGGCCGAGGGGAGCTGTTTTTT. It translates to CASSVAGRREGRGELFF. The chain combines TRBV9 with TRBJ2-2, with 8 bases fitting TRBD2. This CDR3 region has 17 residues. Germline CDR1 is SGDLS and CDR2 is YYNGEE. Trimming took 0 bases from V and 8 from J; bases not matched to a gene: 12.

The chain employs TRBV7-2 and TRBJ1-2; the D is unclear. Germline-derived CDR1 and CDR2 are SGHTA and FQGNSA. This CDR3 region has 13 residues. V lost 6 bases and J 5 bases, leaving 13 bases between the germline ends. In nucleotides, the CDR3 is TGTGCCAGCAGTCTTGGTTATCTTTATGGCTACACCTTC. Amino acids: CASSLGYLYGYTF.

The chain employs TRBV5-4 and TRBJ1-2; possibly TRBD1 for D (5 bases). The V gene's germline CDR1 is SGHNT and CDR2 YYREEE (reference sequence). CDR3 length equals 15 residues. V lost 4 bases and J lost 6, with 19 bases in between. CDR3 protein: CASSPEGREVNGYTF. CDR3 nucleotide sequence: TGTGCCAGCAGCCCGGAGGGCAGGGAGGTTAATGGCTACACCTTC. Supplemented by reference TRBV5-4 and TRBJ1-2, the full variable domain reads ETGVTQSPTHLIKTRGQQVTLRCSSQSGHNTVSWYQQALGQGPQFIFQYYREEENGRGNFPPRFSGLQFPNYSSELNVNALELDDSALYLCASSPEGREVNGYTFGSGTRLTVV.

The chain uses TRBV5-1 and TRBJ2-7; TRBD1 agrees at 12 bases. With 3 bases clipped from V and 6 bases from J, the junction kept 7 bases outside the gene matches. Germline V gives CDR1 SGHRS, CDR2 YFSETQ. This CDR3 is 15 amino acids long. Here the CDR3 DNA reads TGCGCCAGCAGCTCCTCCGGGACAGGGGGCTCCGAGCAGTACTTC. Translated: CASSSSGTGGSEQYF.

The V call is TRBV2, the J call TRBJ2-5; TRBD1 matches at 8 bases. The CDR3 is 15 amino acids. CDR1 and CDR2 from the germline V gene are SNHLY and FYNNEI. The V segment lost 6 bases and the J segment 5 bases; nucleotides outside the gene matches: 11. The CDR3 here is CASRQPQGGWETQYF. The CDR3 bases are TGTGCCAGCAGGCAACCACAGGGGGGTTGGGAGACCCAGTACTTC.

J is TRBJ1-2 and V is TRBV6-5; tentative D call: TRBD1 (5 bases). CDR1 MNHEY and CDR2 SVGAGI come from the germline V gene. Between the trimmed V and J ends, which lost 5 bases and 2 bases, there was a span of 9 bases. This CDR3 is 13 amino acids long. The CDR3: CASSPTENYGYTF. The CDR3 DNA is TGTGCCAGCAGTCCGACAGAAAACTATGGCTACACCTTC.

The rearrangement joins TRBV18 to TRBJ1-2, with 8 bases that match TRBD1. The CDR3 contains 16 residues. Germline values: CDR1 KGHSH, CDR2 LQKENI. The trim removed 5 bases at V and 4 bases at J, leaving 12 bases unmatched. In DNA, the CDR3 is TGTGCCAGCTCAGAAGGACAGGGCAGGGGGCCCTATGGCTACACCTTC. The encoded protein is CASSEGQGRGPYGYTF.

CDR3 bases: TGTGCCAGCAGCCCTACCGGGACAGGGATTTTTTGGAACACCGGGGAGCTGTTTTTT. Amino acids: CASSPTGTGIFWNTGELFF. The V and J genes are TRBV7-3 and TRBJ2-2; the match to TRBD1 covers 9 bases. Germline assignment: CDR1 SGHTA and CDR2 FQGTGA. The CDR3 length is 19 residues. V trimming: 5 bases; J trimming: 1 base; junction bases outside the gene matches: 14.

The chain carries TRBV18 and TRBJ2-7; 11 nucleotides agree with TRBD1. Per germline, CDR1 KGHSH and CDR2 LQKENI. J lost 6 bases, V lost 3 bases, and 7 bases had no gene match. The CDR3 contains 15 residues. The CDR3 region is CASSPRRTGGLEQYF. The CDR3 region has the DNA TGTGCCAGCTCACCCCGTAGGACAGGGGGCCTCGAGCAGTACTTC.

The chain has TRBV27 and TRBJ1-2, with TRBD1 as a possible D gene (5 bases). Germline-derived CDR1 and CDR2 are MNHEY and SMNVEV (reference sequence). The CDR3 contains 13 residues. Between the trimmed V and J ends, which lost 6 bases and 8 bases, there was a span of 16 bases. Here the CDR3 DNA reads TGTGCCAGCAGCCCGTTGTACAGGCGAGGCTACACCTTC. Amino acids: CASSPLYRRGYTF.

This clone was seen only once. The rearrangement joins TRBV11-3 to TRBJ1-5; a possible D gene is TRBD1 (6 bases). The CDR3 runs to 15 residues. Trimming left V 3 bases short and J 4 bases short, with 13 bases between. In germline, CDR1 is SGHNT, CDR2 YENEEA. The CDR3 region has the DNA TGTGCCAGCAGCTTTCAGGGGTGGGGAAATCAGCCCCAGCATTTT. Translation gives CASSFQGWGNQPQHF.

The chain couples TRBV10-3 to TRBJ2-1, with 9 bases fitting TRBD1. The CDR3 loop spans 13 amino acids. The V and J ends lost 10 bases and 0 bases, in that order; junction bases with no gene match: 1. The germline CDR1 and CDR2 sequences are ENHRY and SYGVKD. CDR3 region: CATQGASYNEQFF. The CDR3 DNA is TGTGCCACACAGGGGGCCTCCTACAATGAGCAGTTCTTC.

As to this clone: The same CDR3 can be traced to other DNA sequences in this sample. The CDR3 nucleotides read TGTGCCAGCAGTCCCGGCGGAGCAACTAATGAAAAACTGTTTTTT. Protein sequence: CASSPGGATNEKLFF. The chain combines TRBV28 with TRBJ1-4; D uncertain. V lost 5 bases and J 0 bases, leaving 10 bases between the germline ends. CDR1 and CDR2 (germline): MDHEN, SYDVKM. The CDR3 spans 15 residues.